Following are 4 T cell receptor beta chains from one sample sequenced in a study of CD8 T cells in Susac syndrome. It was with random hexamers that about 0.45 to 1 ug RNA was reverse transcribed. TCRdb re-analysed the immunoSEQ multiplex PCR reads in MiXCR, keeping a single row per CDR3 protein. This table holds roughly 50,000 distinct CDR3 sequences, more than 85% found once. What was sequenced was CD8+ T cells from PBMCs. The receptors originated from a human donor in good health.

The gene calls are TRBV15 and TRBJ2-1; 12 bases are a match to TRBD2. Trimming cost V 3 bases and J 4 bases; bases outside gene matches: 4. The CDR3 spans 16 residues. Germline assignment: CDR1 LNHNV and CDR2 YYDKDF (reference sequence). CDR3 bases: TGTGCCACCAGCAGTGATCTAGCGGGAGGGTACAATGAGCAGTTCTTC. It specifies CATSSDLAGGYNEQFF.

This chain joins TRBV5-4 and TRBJ2-2; D may correspond to TRBD1 or TRBD2 (5 bases each). V lost 2 bases and J 5 bases, leaving 16 bases between the germline ends. CDR1 and CDR2 (germline): SGHNT, YYREEE (reference sequence). The CDR3 totals 16 residues. CDR3 DNA sequence: TGTGCCAGCAGCTTCCAGCGGAGTGAGGGGACCGGGGAGCTGTTTTTT. Residues: CASSFQRSEGTGELFF.

V gene TRBV7-9 combines with J gene TRBJ2-7, with D hard to call. The CDR3 spans 14 residues. V gave up 5 bases and J gave up 0 bases, with 11 bases separating them. In germline, CDR1 is SEHNR, CDR2 FQNEAQ (reference sequence). DNA for the CDR3: TGTGCCAGCAGCCCCCCGGAGTCCTCCTACGAGCAGTACTTC. Protein product: CASSPPESSYEQYF.

This clonotype was picked up a small number of times. The gene calls are TRBV27 and TRBJ2-7; unclear D gene. The germline gives CDR1 MNHEY, CDR2 SMNVEV (reference sequence). The length of the CDR3 is 14 residues. V lost 6 bases and J 6 bases, leaving 18 bases between the germline ends. CDR3 protein: CASRKETAFPEQYF. The CDR3 DNA reads as TGTGCCAGCAGGAAAGAAACAGCTTTCCCCGAGCAGTACTTC.